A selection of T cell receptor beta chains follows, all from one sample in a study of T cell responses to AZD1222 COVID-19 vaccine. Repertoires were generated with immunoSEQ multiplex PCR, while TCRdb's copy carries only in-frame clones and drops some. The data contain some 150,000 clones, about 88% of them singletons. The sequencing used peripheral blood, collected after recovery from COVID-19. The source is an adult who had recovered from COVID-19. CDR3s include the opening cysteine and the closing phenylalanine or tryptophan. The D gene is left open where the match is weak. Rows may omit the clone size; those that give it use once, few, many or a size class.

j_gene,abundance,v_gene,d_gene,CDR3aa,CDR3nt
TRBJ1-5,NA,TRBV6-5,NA,CASSRQTSNQPQHF,TGTGCCAGCAGCAGACAGACCAGCAATCAGCCCCAGCATTTT
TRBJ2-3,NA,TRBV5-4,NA,CASSLDAISDTQYF,TGTGCCAGCAGCTTGGACGCTATCTCAGATACGCAGTATTTT
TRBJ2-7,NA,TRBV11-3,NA,CASSLGAGTYEQYF,TGTGCCAGCAGCTTAGGTGCAGGTACCTACGAGCAGTACTTC
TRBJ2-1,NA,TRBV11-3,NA,CASSPSGAYNEQFF,TGTGCCAGCAGCCCAAGCGGTGCCTACAATGAGCAGTTCTTC
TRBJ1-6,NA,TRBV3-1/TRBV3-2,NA,CASSRENNSPLHF,TGTGCCAGCAGCCGGGAGAATAATTCACCCCTCCACTTT
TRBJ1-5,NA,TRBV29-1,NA,CSVRADPNQPQHF,TGCAGCGTTCGGGCGGATCCCAATCAGCCCCAGCATTTT
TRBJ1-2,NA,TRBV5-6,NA,CATRYGLFKNYGYTF,TGTGCCACACGATATGGACTGTTCAAGAACTATGGCTACACCTTC
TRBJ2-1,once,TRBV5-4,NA,CASSLGTGAGYNEQFF,TGTGCCAGCAGCTTAGGTACGGGGGCCGGGTACAATGAGCAGTTCTTC
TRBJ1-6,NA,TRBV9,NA,CASSVGNSPLHF,TGTGCCAGCAGCGTGGGAAATTCACCCCTCCACTTT
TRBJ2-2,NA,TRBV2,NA,CASSGGVLVGRTGELFF,TGTGCCAGCAGTGGGGGGGTCCTCGTCGGGCGCACCGGGGAGCTGTTTTTT
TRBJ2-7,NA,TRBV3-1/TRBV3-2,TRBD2,CASSLRTSRNEQYF,TGTGCCAGCAGCCTGAGGACTAGTAGGAACGAGCAGTACTTC
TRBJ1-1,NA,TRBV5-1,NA,CASKPFLTMNTEAFF,TGCGCCAGCAAACCTTTCCTGACCATGAACACTGAAGCTTTCTTT
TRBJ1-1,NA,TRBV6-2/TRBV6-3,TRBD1,CASSYRDRGTEAFF,TGTGCCAGCAGTTACCGGGACAGGGGAACTGAAGCTTTCTTT
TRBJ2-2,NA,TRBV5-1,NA,CASSLVGGRATGELFF,TGCGCCAGCAGCTTGGTAGGGGGTCGCGCCACCGGGGAGCTGTTTTTT
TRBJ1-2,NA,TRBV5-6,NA,CASSLVGGYTF,TGTGCCAGCAGCTTGGTGGGGGGCTACACCTTC
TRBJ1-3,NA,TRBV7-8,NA,CASSLALNSGNTIYF,TGTGCCAGCAGCTTAGCACTGAACTCTGGAAACACCATATATTTT
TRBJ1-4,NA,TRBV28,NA,CASRYSGPRDEKLFF,TGTGCCAGCAGGTACTCCGGGCCGAGGGATGAAAAACTGTTTTTT
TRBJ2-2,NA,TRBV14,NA,CASTPRSLDGELFF,TGTGCCAGCACCCCTCGGTCCCTGGACGGGGAGCTGTTTTTT